Presented here are 26 T cell receptor beta chains from one specimen sequenced in a study of T cell changes during pregnancy in multiple sclerosis. Repertoires were generated with immunoSEQ multiplex PCR, while TCRdb's copy carries only in-frame clones and drops some. The repertoire holds roughly 88,000 clones, with about 92% as singletons. This specimen consisted of peripheral blood, obtained in the first trimester of pregnancy. Receptors were obtained from a female donor with multiple sclerosis, enrolled in a pregnancy study.

The chain employs TRBV18 and TRBJ2-7, with 8 bases identical to TRBD2. After removal of 7 bases from V and 0 bases from J, the junction contained 2 bases not matched to a gene. The CDR3 is 13 amino acids. Germline lookup yields CDR1 KGHSH and CDR2 LQKENI. CDR3 nucleotides: TGTGCCAGCTGTAGCGGGACCTCCTACGAGCAGTACTTC. Protein product: CASCSGTSYEQYF.

J is TRBJ1-2 and V is TRBV27; tentatively, D is TRBD1 (5 bases). Trimming took off 3 bases at V and 4 bases at J, with 15 bases between the two ends. Germline V gene lookup returns CDR1 MNHEY and CDR2 SMNVEV (reference sequence). This CDR3 region has 15 residues. Here the CDR3 DNA reads TGTGCCAGCAGTTTGACCTCGGCAGGGTCCTATGGCTACACCTTC. It yields the protein CASSLTSAGSYGYTF.

The V gene is TRBV7-2, the J gene TRBJ2-2, with 11 bases that match TRBD2. Losses at the gene ends were 5 bases for V and 4 bases for J; bases not matched to a gene: 6. There are 16 residues in the CDR3. Germline V lookup: CDR1 SGHTA, CDR2 FQGNSA. This CDR3 reads CASSPRLAGRTGELFF. In DNA form, the CDR3 reads TGTGCCAGCAGCCCCCGACTAGCGGGACGCACCGGGGAGCTGTTTTTT.

The chain couples TRBV19 to TRBJ2-3; TRBD2 matches 10 bases. The CDR3 consists of 19 residues. Looked up from germline, CDR1 is LNHDA and CDR2 is SQIVND (reference sequence). Losses at the gene ends were 3 bases for V and 2 bases for J; bases not matched to a gene: 14. The CDR3 loop is CASSIVVITSGTSTDTQYF. CDR3 DNA sequence: TGTGCCAGTAGTATTGTAGTAATTACTAGCGGGACCTCCACAGATACGCAGTATTTT.

V is TRBV19 and J is TRBJ1-5; D remains ambiguous. The ends were cut back, 0 bases at V and 3 bases at J, with 12 bases in the middle. Germline lookup yields CDR1 LNHDA and CDR2 SQIVND (reference sequence). The CDR3 sequence is 16 residues long. CDR3 in DNA: TGTGCCAGTAGTATAGAGCTAGGCAGCTTCAATCAGCCCCAGCATTTT. This gives the protein CASSIELGSFNQPQHF.

The chain links TRBV7-9 to TRBJ2-1; TRBD2 is a possible D gene (6 bases). V lost 5 bases and J 9 bases, leaving 14 bases between the germline ends. Germline lookup yields CDR1 SEHNR and CDR2 FQNEAQ (reference sequence). The CDR3 loop spans 13 amino acids. The CDR3: CASSPRLVSEQFF. DNA for the CDR3: TGTGCCAGCAGCCCCCGACTAGTTTCTGAGCAGTTCTTC.

A single count supports this clone. For the CDR3, the DNA is TGCGCCAGCAGCTTGGACAGGGGCTACGAGCAGTACTTC. Encoded protein: CASSLDRGYEQYF. The chain is built from TRBV5-1 and TRBJ2-7; TRBD1 matches at 7 bases. CDR3 size: 13 residues. The V gene end was trimmed by 0 bases and the J gene end by 3 bases; junction bases not matched to a gene: 0. CDR1 is SGHRS, CDR2 YFSETQ, per germline.

The chain employs TRBV30 and TRBJ1-3; D may be TRBD1 (5 bases). The CDR3 consists of 16 residues. Germline CDR1 GTSNPN, CDR2 SVGIG (reference sequence). The CDR3 nucleotides read TGTGCTTCCCTCTGGGGGGGACCCCGCTCTGGAAACACCATATATTTT. It specifies CASLWGGPRSGNTIYF.

This rearrangement joins TRBV30 to TRBJ1-1; D remains unclear. The length of the CDR3 is 13 residues. CDR1 is GTSNPN, CDR2 SVGIG, per germline (reference sequence). Trimming took 7 bases from V and 4 from J, leaving 16 bases between them. CDR3 protein: CASRGSGSTEAFF. The CDR3 DNA sequence: TGTGCCTCGCGTGGGTCGGGAAGCACTGAAGCTTTCTTT.

This chain connects TRBV27 to TRBJ2-3; 9 nucleotides align to TRBD1. Germline V gene lookup returns CDR1 MNHEY and CDR2 SMNVEV (reference sequence). CDR3 size: 16 residues. The V segment lost 1 base and the J segment 6 bases; nucleotides outside the gene matches: 8. The CDR3 spells CASSLWGGQGTDTQYF. For the CDR3, the DNA is TGTGCCAGCAGTTTATGGGGGGGACAGGGTACGGATACGCAGTATTTT.

The chain uses TRBV7-6 and TRBJ2-1; tentatively, D is TRBD2 (5 bases). CDR1 is SGHVS, CDR2 FNYEAQ, per germline. V was trimmed by 2 bases and J by 4 bases, leaving 15 bases between them. This CDR3 region has 16 residues. CDR3 coding DNA: TGTGCCAGCAGCTTATCACGGACCCGAGGGTACAATGAGCAGTTCTTC. Its translation: CASSLSRTRGYNEQFF.

The chain combines TRBV5-8 with TRBJ2-1, with D tentatively TRBD1 (6 bases). V was trimmed by 3 bases and J by 1 base, leaving 11 bases between them. Germline V gene data show CDR1 as SGHTS and CDR2 as YDEGEE. The CDR3 covers 15 residues. The CDR3 DNA reads TGTGCCAGCAGCTGGGACACTTCTTCCTACAATGAGCAGTTCTTC. Its protein product is CASSWDTSSYNEQFF.

The rearrangement joins TRBV15 to TRBJ2-2, with D possibly matching TRBD1 (6 bases). Trimming took 1 base from V and 0 from J, leaving 6 bases between them. The CDR3 is 15 residues long. Germline assignment: CDR1 LNHNV and CDR2 YYDKDF (reference sequence). The DNA of the CDR3 is TGTGCCACCAGCAGAGGGACAGCGAACACCGGGGAGCTGTTTTTT. It translates to CATSRGTANTGELFF.

This rearrangement joins TRBV12-5 to TRBJ2-7; weak D call: TRBD1 (5 bases). Deletions cut 0 bases from V and 7 bases from J, with 10 bases between. The CDR3 contains 13 residues. The germline gives CDR1 LGHNT, CDR2 FRNRAP. DNA of the CDR3: TGTGCTAGTGGTTTGGTTCAGGGCGGTGAGCAGTACTTC. This encodes CASGLVQGGEQYF.

The chain carries TRBV7-3 and TRBJ2-1; D ambiguous. V dropped 3 bases and J dropped 4 bases, with 7 bases sitting between them. Germline CDR1 and CDR2: SGHTA and FQGTGA. The CDR3 has 13 amino acids. The CDR3 DNA is TGTGCCAGCAGCTTGTACTCTTACAATGAGCAGTTCTTC. Its translation: CASSLYSYNEQFF. Based on the CDR3 plus reference TRBV7-3 and TRBJ2-1, the full variable domain is GAGVSQTPSNKVTEKGKYVELRCDPISGHTALYWYRQSLGQGPEFLIYFQGTGAADDSGLPNDRFFAVRPEGSVSTLKIQRTERGDSAVYLCASSLYSYNEQFFGPGTRLTVL.

The chain couples TRBV2 to TRBJ2-5, with 10 bases aligning to TRBD1. Germline loops: CDR1 SNHLY, CDR2 FYNNEI. V dropped 4 bases and J dropped 5; count of bases not matched to a gene: 10. The CDR3 totals 16 residues. The CDR3 here is CASSGPRTGGGETQYF. Here the CDR3 DNA reads TGTGCCAGCAGTGGCCCCAGGACAGGGGGAGGGGAGACCCAGTACTTC.

This clone showed up just once. V gene TRBV29-1 combines with J gene TRBJ2-1, with D unclear. The germline CDR1 and CDR2 sequences are SQVTM and ANQGSEA. The CDR3 is made up of 11 amino acids. The V gene lost 3 bases and the J gene lost 3 bases, with 3 bases spanning the gap. In nucleotides, the CDR3 is TGCAGCGTTGATAGCTACAATGAGCAGTTCTTC. Translating it yields CSVDSYNEQFF.

This chain uses TRBV28 with TRBJ1-3; 8 positions match TRBD1. The CDR3 contains 13 residues. The V gene end was trimmed by 3 bases and the J gene end by 8 bases; junction bases not matched to a gene: 3. Germline assignment: CDR1 MDHEN and CDR2 SYDVKM. Here the CDR3 DNA reads TGTGCCAGCAGTTTGGACAGGGTAGACACCATATATTTT. Amino acid sequence: CASSLDRVDTIYF. Using reference TRBV28 and TRBJ1-3 for the parts outside the CDR3, the full variable domain is DVKVTQSSRYLVKRTGEKVFLECVQDMDHENMFWYRQDPGLGLRLIYFSYDVKMKEKGDIPEGYSVSREKKERFSLILESASTNQTSMYLCASSLDRVDTIYFGEGSWLTVV.

This clone was found once. The rearrangement uses TRBV7-9 and TRBJ2-7; D is undetermined. This CDR3 comprises 14 residues. Between the trimmed V and J ends, which lost 0 bases and 0 bases, there was a span of 6 bases. Germline assignment: CDR1 SEHNR and CDR2 FQNEAQ (reference sequence). The CDR3, as DNA: TGTGCCAGCAGCTTAGCTTCCGGCTCCTACGAGCAGTACTTC. Its protein is CASSLASGSYEQYF.

The V gene is TRBV9, the J gene TRBJ1-5; the D is unclear. Trimming removed 0 bases at V and 1 base at J, with 8 bases between. From germline, CDR1 is SGDLS and CDR2 YYNGEE. The CDR3 runs to 15 residues. The CDR3 spells CASSVGPSSNQPQHF. Written as DNA, the CDR3 is TGTGCCAGCAGCGTAGGGCCCTCGAGCAATCAGCCCCAGCATTTT.

The gene calls are TRBV27 and TRBJ1-1; unclear D gene. Looked up from germline, CDR1 is MNHEY and CDR2 is SMNVEV (reference sequence). V was trimmed by 6 bases and J by 1 base, leaving 6 bases between them. This CDR3 has 12 amino acids. The CDR3 region has the DNA TGTGCCAGCAGAGTCGGGAACACTGAAGCTTTCTTT. Protein product: CASRVGNTEAFF.

The chain joins TRBV7-9 to TRBJ2-3; D might be TRBD2 (7 bases). Germline V gives CDR1 SEHNR, CDR2 FQNEAQ (reference sequence). The CDR3 covers 14 residues. Trimming stripped 4 bases from V and 1 base from J, with 9 bases between. The CDR3 loop reads CASSWEGGTDTQYF. The CDR3 nucleotides are TGTGCCAGCAGCTGGGAGGGGGGCACAGATACGCAGTATTTT.

The V gene is TRBV5-6, the J gene TRBJ1-1; TRBD1 might be the D (5 bases). With 1 base removed from V and 11 bases from J, the gap between germline ends came to 9 bases. This CDR3 comprises 11 residues. CDR1 and CDR2 (germline): SGHDT, YYEEEE. CDR3 amino acids: CASSLTGGAFF. The CDR3 bases are TGTGCCAGCAGCTTGACCGGGGGGGCTTTCTTT.

CDR3 in DNA: TGTGCCAGCAGCCTCCGTAGCGGGAGGGCTGGTGCTAACGAGCAGTACTTC. It encodes CASSLRSGRAGANEQYF. V and J are TRBV7-2 and TRBJ2-7; TRBD2 aligns across 11 bases. V dropped 5 bases and J dropped 5; count of bases not matched to a gene: 14. CDR3 length: 17 residues. Germline V gene lookup returns CDR1 SGHTA and CDR2 FQGNSA. Variable domain in full (rest from reference TRBV7-2 and TRBJ2-7): GAGVSQSPSNKVTEKGKDVELRCDPISGHTALYWYRQSLGQGLEFLIYFQGNSAPDKSGLPSDRFSAERTGGSVSTLTIQRTQQEDSAVYLCASSLRSGRAGANEQYFGPGTRLTVT.

Only one count was recorded for this clone. The rearrangement uses TRBV27 and TRBJ1-1; D gene uncertain. Germline V gene data show CDR1 as MNHEY and CDR2 as SMNVEV (reference sequence). The CDR3 is 11 amino acids. V was shortened by 10 bases and J by 2 bases, with 8 bases between the two germline ends. Written as DNA, the CDR3 is TGTGCCACCAAGAGAAACACTGAAGCTTTCTTT. Protein sequence: CATKRNTEAFF.

The chain has TRBV4-1 and TRBJ1-2; D is possibly TRBD1 (6 bases). Germline V gene data show CDR1 as MGHRA and CDR2 as YSYEKL. V lost 1 base and J lost 8, with 14 bases in between. CDR3 size: 14 residues. The CDR3 spells CASSQVTGPTGYTF. CDR3 sequence (DNA): TGCGCCAGCAGCCAAGTTACAGGGCCGACGGGCTACACCTTC.